Listed below are T cell receptor beta chains from one sample, sequenced in a study of technical replicates of blood from several donors. The protocol was immunoSEQ multiplex PCR, while the TCRdb copy is restricted to in-frame clones and leaves out a portion. The sample has fewer than 100,000 clones, nearly 97% seen once. The sample was T cells isolated from PBMCs. All receptors come from a human donor in good health. Both conserved end residues are part of each CDR3. D genes are given only for firm matches.

v_gene: TRBV11-3
j_gene: TRBJ1-6
d_gene: -
CDR3aa: CASSLNSFYSPLHF

v_gene: TRBV15
j_gene: TRBJ1-5
d_gene: -
CDR3aa: CATSRDQGNQPQHF

v_gene: TRBV9
j_gene: TRBJ2-7
d_gene: -
CDR3aa: CASSLGDEQYF

v_gene: TRBV7-9
j_gene: TRBJ1-5
d_gene: -
CDR3aa: CASSSTTEPNQPQHF

v_gene: TRBV7-9
j_gene: TRBJ2-2
d_gene: -
CDR3aa: CASSRPGGELFF

v_gene: TRBV19
j_gene: TRBJ2-1
d_gene: TRBD2
CDR3aa: CASSIVGGRSYNEQFF

v_gene: TRBV18
j_gene: TRBJ2-7
d_gene: TRBD2
CDR3aa: CASSPGGYYEQYF

v_gene: TRBV5-1
j_gene: TRBJ1-1
d_gene: -
CDR3aa: CASVLGGANTEAFF

v_gene: TRBV28
j_gene: TRBJ1-1
d_gene: -
CDR3aa: CASSDYSEAFF

v_gene: TRBV11-2
j_gene: TRBJ2-1
d_gene: -
CDR3aa: CASSLDRAGEQFF

v_gene: TRBV28
j_gene: TRBJ1-2
d_gene: -
CDR3aa: CASSPSDKVVKGYTF

v_gene: TRBV11-2
j_gene: TRBJ1-3
d_gene: -
CDR3aa: CASSPNLAGHTIYF

v_gene: TRBV11-2
j_gene: TRBJ1-1
d_gene: -
CDR3aa: CASSLLGAEAFF

v_gene: TRBV19
j_gene: TRBJ1-4
d_gene: -
CDR3aa: CASSTGGVAREKLFF

v_gene: TRBV12-5
j_gene: TRBJ2-3
d_gene: -
CDR3aa: CASGLVGLLPTSTDTQYF

v_gene: TRBV6-1
j_gene: TRBJ1-5
d_gene: -
CDR3aa: CASSELGAGEPQHF

v_gene: TRBV6-1
j_gene: TRBJ2-2
d_gene: TRBD2
CDR3aa: CASRSSREGRELFF

v_gene: TRBV19
j_gene: TRBJ1-1
d_gene: -
CDR3aa: CASSMWDKNTEAFF

v_gene: TRBV2
j_gene: TRBJ2-3
d_gene: TRBD2
CDR3aa: CASVLLAGTDTQYF

v_gene: TRBV7-8
j_gene: TRBJ1-1
d_gene: -
CDR3aa: CASSPLRGHTEAFF

v_gene: TRBV28
j_gene: TRBJ1-4
d_gene: -
CDR3aa: CASSSPGGEANEKLFF

v_gene: TRBV6-5
j_gene: TRBJ1-2
d_gene: TRBD1
CDR3aa: CASRRDSSGYTF

v_gene: TRBV7-9
j_gene: TRBJ1-5
d_gene: -
CDR3aa: CASSLDSRDQPQHF

v_gene: TRBV29-1
j_gene: TRBJ2-1
d_gene: TRBD1
CDR3aa: CSVAGGGSYNEQFF

v_gene: TRBV2
j_gene: TRBJ1-1
d_gene: TRBD1
CDR3aa: CASRWNTGGTEAFF

v_gene: TRBV30
j_gene: TRBJ1-1
d_gene: -
CDR3aa: CAWSVPGMNTEAFF

v_gene: TRBV7-9
j_gene: TRBJ2-3
d_gene: -
CDR3aa: CASSADGADTQYF

v_gene: TRBV5-1
j_gene: TRBJ2-7
d_gene: -
CDR3aa: CASSLRESNYEQYF

v_gene: TRBV28
j_gene: TRBJ1-5
d_gene: -
CDR3aa: CASSLSGSRNQPQHF

v_gene: TRBV5-1
j_gene: TRBJ2-7
d_gene: -
CDR3aa: CASSFQRPNDKEQYF

v_gene: TRBV28
j_gene: TRBJ2-5
d_gene: -
CDR3aa: CASRGGQETQYF

v_gene: TRBV6-5
j_gene: TRBJ1-1
d_gene: TRBD1
CDR3aa: CASETGGSTEAFF

v_gene: TRBV5-1
j_gene: TRBJ2-2
d_gene: TRBD1
CDR3aa: CASSDRVIESGELFF